The table lists the clone carrying this T cell receptor beta chain with a few counts. Its antigen is still unknown. The sample's time point: patch test 1, 2 weeks after DPC sensitization. The treatment was: therapeutic diphenylcyclopropenone sensitization with weekly scalp DPC. For the library, individual cDNA molecules each received unique molecular identifiers. TCRdb re-analysed the RACE reads in MiXCR, keeping a single row per CDR3 protein. The table lists tens of thousands of distinct CDR3 sequences, 9.3% of them singletons. This CDR3 contains 13 residues. Germline CDR1 reads SGHNT; CDR2 reads YENEEA. Trimming shortened V by 3 bases and J by 6 bases, and 9 bases separated the two germline ends. The data originate from a study of human T cells and chemical hapten exposure. The study, taken as a whole, reports: Significantly more large CDR3 similarity clusters arose among expanded TCRs than among controls. It should be noted that donors had alopecia, so their immune response may differ from healthy people's.

The TCR was taken from a woman aged 40 to 55 with alopecia areata. Some clones in this sample may be carry-over from other donors' samples. The source was whole blood, collected in connection with sensitization to the hapten diphenylcyclopropenone (DPC). The chain couples TRBV11-3 to TRBJ2-4; possibly TRBD2 for D (5 bases). CDR3 protein: CASSFGSGNIQYF. In DNA form, the CDR3 reads TGTGCCAGCAGCTTCGGCAGCGGAAACATTCAGTACTTC.